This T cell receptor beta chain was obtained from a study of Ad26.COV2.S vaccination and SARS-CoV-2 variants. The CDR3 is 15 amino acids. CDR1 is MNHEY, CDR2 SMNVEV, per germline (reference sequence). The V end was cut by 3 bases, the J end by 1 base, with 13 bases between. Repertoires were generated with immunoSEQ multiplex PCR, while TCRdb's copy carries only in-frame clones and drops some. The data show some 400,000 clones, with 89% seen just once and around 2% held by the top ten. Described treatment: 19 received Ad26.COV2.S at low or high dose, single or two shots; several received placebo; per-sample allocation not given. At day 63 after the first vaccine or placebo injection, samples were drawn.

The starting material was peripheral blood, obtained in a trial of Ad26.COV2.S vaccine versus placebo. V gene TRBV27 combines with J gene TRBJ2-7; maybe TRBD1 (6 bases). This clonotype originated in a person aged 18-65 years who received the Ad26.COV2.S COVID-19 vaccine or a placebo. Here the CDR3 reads CASSLRGSWSYEQYF. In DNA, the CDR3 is TGTGCCAGCAGTTTGAGGGGGAGTTGGTCCTACGAGCAGTACTTC.